This T cell receptor beta chain was obtained from a study of response to subunit inactivated influenza vaccine. Regarding the study as a whole: Seasonal influenza vaccination, on each occasion, was suggested by the authors to recruit few new T cells.

In the case of this clonotype: Its antigen remains unidentified.

V lost 6 bases to trimming and J lost 7 bases, with 18 bases between them. The CDR3 loop spans 14 amino acids. Germline CDR1 is DFQATT and CDR2 is SNEGSKA (reference sequence). Each CDR3 protein gets one entry after TCRdb re-called the RT-PCR reads with MiXCR. The profile shows 150,000 to 200,000 distinct CDR3 sequences, approximately 12% of them singletons. These data were also reused for a study on T cells expressing NK-cell markers. That report notes: The TCR beta cDNA came from 5'RACE template switching with UMIs. It was sorted CD3+CD56+NKG2C+, CD3+CD56+NKG2C- and CD3+CD56-NKG2C+ T cells that supplied the TCR beta repertoires. Over 5 donors carried dominant NKG2C+ clonotypes that made up roughly 1.0-7.5% of their CD8+ T cells. Certain NKG2C+ T cell clones were expanded, and their HCMV specificity remained unclear.

This clonotype originated in a man in his forties or fifties who received an inactivated influenza vaccine. Sequenced here: CD8+ T cells sorted from PBMCs, sampled roughly 12 days after vaccination. The J gene is TRBJ1-4, the V gene TRBV20-1, with TRBD1 as a possible D gene (5 bases). The CDR3 is CSAVDSGYFEKLFF. DNA of the CDR3: TGCAGTGCCGTTGACAGCGGGTACTTTGAAAAACTGTTTTTT.